The entry below describes one T cell receptor beta chain. A single base separates this from a much larger clone, so it may be a read error. At the time of active disease, bone marrow was collected from every patient. This sample is drawn from a study of read filtering for tumor transcriptome and immune sequencing. Across the study: After DNase treatment, RNA was made into whole-transcriptome libraries. TCR-mapped reads were about 4.05 to 10.27 million with IR-seq versus roughly 80 to 1273 with RNA-seq.

The library was built from about 0.4 ug RNA with molecular barcoded adaptors for alpha/delta and beta/gamma chains. MiXCR, applied by TCRdb to the reads, yields one record per CDR3 protein. Here the sample spans 14,000 to 15,000 distinct CDR3 sequences, over 20% being singletons. Germline CDR1 reads MNHNS; CDR2 reads SASEGT. The CDR3 contains 11 residues. The source is a donor at least 40 years old with multiple myeloma. Specimen: a population of CD138-negative cells sorted from bone marrow. The chain recombines TRBV6-1 with TRBJ2-1; no clear D gene. The CDR3 nucleotides read TGTGCCAGCAGTAGATACAGTGAGCAGTTCTTC. It codes for CASSRYSEQFF.